The 29 T cell receptor beta chains presented below share a single source sample, sequenced in a study of T cell responses to AZD1222 COVID-19 vaccine. TCRdb's table, derived via immunoSEQ multiplex PCR, lists solely in-frame clones and lacks some. Among about 54,000 clones listed, 89% were seen once. Sample: peripheral blood, taken 28 days after the second AZD1222 dose. The receptors were sampled from an adult who received the AZD1222 COVID-19 vaccine.

This clone was seen only once. The J gene is TRBJ1-2, the V gene TRBV6-5; D may be TRBD1 (6 bases). The germline gives CDR1 MNHEY, CDR2 SVGAGI. The V end lost 3 bases, the J end lost 7 bases, and 12 bases lay between the germline ends. There are 13 residues in the CDR3. The CDR3 region is CASSYLGGGGYTF. In DNA, the CDR3 is TGTGCCAGCAGTTATCTGGGGGGCGGTGGCTACACCTTC.

This sequence joins TRBV6-5 and TRBJ2-2, with 9 bases fitting TRBD1. Germline trimming cut 6 bases from V and 5 bases from J; bases unmatched to any gene: 7. Looked up from germline, CDR1 is MNHEY and CDR2 is SVGAGI. The CDR3 covers 15 residues. CDR3 sequence reads: CASRQGAIFTGELFF. The DNA of the CDR3 is TGTGCCAGCAGACAGGGGGCGATTTTTACCGGGGAGCTGTTTTTT.

The chain couples TRBV29-1 to TRBJ1-2; 10 bases align to TRBD1. Germline V gene lookup returns CDR1 SQVTM and CDR2 ANQGSEA. The trim removed 8 bases at V and 5 bases at J, leaving 8 bases unmatched. The CDR3 is 13 amino acids. CDR3 nucleotides: TGCAGCTCCTACGGACAGGGGGGGTATGGCTACACCTTC. Translation gives CSSYGQGGYGYTF.

This chain uses TRBV7-2 with TRBJ2-1; no reliable D call. The CDR3 is 15 residues long. The V gene lost 1 base and the J gene lost 5 bases, with 12 bases spanning the gap. Germline CDR1 is SGHTA and CDR2 is FQGNSA. CDR3 nucleotides: TGTGCCAGCAGCTTAGAGGCACAGCCACACAATGAGCAGTTCTTC. Protein sequence: CASSLEAQPHNEQFF.

The chain joins TRBV24-1 to TRBJ2-3; 13 nucleotides line up with TRBD2. V dropped 7 bases and J dropped 2; count of bases not matched to a gene: 5. The CDR3 is 16 residues long. Germline CDR1 reads KGHDR; CDR2 reads SFDVKD. CDR3 nucleotide sequence: TGTGCCACCAGCGGTGGACTAGCGGGGGACACAGATACGCAGTATTTT. The encoded protein is CATSGGLAGDTDTQYF.

V is TRBV5-4 and J is TRBJ2-1; the D gene could be TRBD1 or TRBD2 (7 bases each). The CDR3 is 15 residues long. Germline V gene sequence: CDR1 SGHNT, CDR2 YYREEE (reference sequence). The V end was cut by 0 bases, the J end by 3 bases, with 10 bases between. The CDR3 loop reads CASSLAGGVYNEQFF. DNA for the CDR3: TGTGCCAGCAGCTTGGCAGGGGGGGTCTACAATGAGCAGTTCTTC. Variable domain in full (rest from reference TRBV5-4 and TRBJ2-1): ETGVTQSPTHLIKTRGQQVTLRCSSQSGHNTVSWYQQALGQGPQFIFQYYREEENGRGNFPPRFSGLQFPNYSSELNVNALELDDSALYLCASSLAGGVYNEQFFGPGTRLTVL.

This clone has more than one count but fewer than ten. This sequence joins TRBV19 and TRBJ1-6; D is unclear. This CDR3 comprises 13 residues. V dropped 6 bases and J dropped 8 bases, with 11 bases sitting between them. Germline CDR1 LNHDA, CDR2 SQIVND (reference sequence). CDR3 sequence (DNA): TGTGCCAGTAGGAGGAATCGGGATTCACCCCTCCACTTT. It is translated as CASRRNRDSPLHF.

The genes are TRBV28 and TRBJ1-2; D might be TRBD1 (6 bases). Germline values: CDR1 MDHEN, CDR2 SYDVKM. V was pared by 6 bases and J by 3 bases, with 14 bases between. The CDR3 runs 14 residues. CDR3 nucleotide sequence: TGTGCCAGCAGGGATAGGACAGCCGACTATGGCTACACCTTC. Amino acid sequence: CASRDRTADYGYTF.

CDR3 sequence reads: CAISDGQNEQFF. As DNA, the CDR3 is TGTGCCATCAGTGACGGGCAAAATGAGCAGTTCTTC. The chain employs TRBV10-3 and TRBJ2-1, with no clear D. The CDR3 is 12 residues long. Germline assignment: CDR1 ENHRY and CDR2 SYGVKD. V lost 3 bases and J lost 7, with 7 bases in between.

A single count supports this clone. The chain is built from TRBV7-8 and TRBJ1-5; D perhaps matches TRBD1 (5 bases). Germline assignment: CDR1 SGHVS and CDR2 FQNEAQ. Between the trimmed V and J ends, which lost 1 base and 5 bases, there was a span of 9 bases. This CDR3 contains 14 residues. CDR3 DNA: TGTGCCAGCAGCTTAGGGGGCATATATCAGCCCCAGCATTTT. This sequence encodes CASSLGGIYQPQHF.

This chain connects TRBV2 to TRBJ2-1; the D is unclear. CDR3 length equals 13 residues. CDR1 and CDR2 from the germline V gene are SNHLY and FYNNEI. The ends were cut back, 2 bases at V and 4 bases at J, with 6 bases in the middle. DNA for the CDR3: TGTGCCAGCAGTGAACTGGCGTACAATGAGCAGTTCTTC. Its protein is CASSELAYNEQFF.

V and J are TRBV29-1 and TRBJ2-7; possible D gene TRBD1, 5 bases. CDR1 is SQVTM, CDR2 ANQGSEA, per germline. V gave up 7 bases and J gave up 4 bases, with 14 bases separating them. The CDR3 totals 12 residues. The CDR3 sequence is CSAKYRLYEQYF. DNA of the CDR3: TGCAGCGCAAAATACAGGTTATACGAGCAGTACTTC.

The rearrangement uses TRBV2 and TRBJ2-7; D not certain. Germline V gives CDR1 SNHLY, CDR2 FYNNEI. Deletions cut 6 bases from V and 2 bases from J, with 11 bases between. The CDR3 sequence is 13 residues long. This CDR3 reads CASRVQVTYEQYF. CDR3 nucleotide sequence: TGTGCCAGCAGGGTTCAGGTTACCTACGAGCAGTACTTC. The full variable domain, rest sourced from reference TRBV2 and TRBJ2-7, is EPEVTQTPSHQVTQMGQEVILRCVPISNHLYFYWYRQILGQKVEFLVSFYNNEISEKSEIFDDQFSVERPDGSNFTLKIRSTKLEDSAMYFCASRVQVTYEQYFGPGTRLTVT.

This chain uses TRBV7-8 with TRBJ2-7; D might be TRBD1 (6 bases). Trimming removed 2 bases from V and 2 bases from J, with 13 bases in between. This CDR3 contains 15 residues. Germline V gives CDR1 SGHVS, CDR2 FQNEAQ. The CDR3 spells CASSLRGWPPYEQYF. CDR3 in DNA: TGTGCCAGCAGCTTAAGGGGGTGGCCACCCTACGAGCAGTACTTC.

The chain's CDR3 is CASSPDRGPEAFF. The CDR3 DNA reads TGTGCCAGCTCACCGGACAGGGGGCCTGAAGCTTTCTTT. This chain connects TRBV18 to TRBJ1-1; 11 nucleotides align to TRBD1. The CDR3 has 13 residues. The germline V gene encodes CDR1 KGHSH and CDR2 LQKENI. The V gene end was trimmed by 3 bases and the J gene end by 6 bases; junction bases not matched to a gene: 0.

The chain couples TRBV2 to TRBJ2-5; 7 nucleotides agree with TRBD2. V lost 4 bases, J lost 5 bases, and 4 bases stayed unmatched. The CDR3 consists of 13 residues. Germline CDR1 SNHLY, CDR2 FYNNEI. This CDR3 is CASSGGGRETQYF. In nucleotides, the CDR3 is TGTGCCAGCAGTGGGGGGGGACGGGAGACCCAGTACTTC.

Here the CDR3 DNA reads TGTGCCACCAGCAGAGATACGGACCGCATGAACACTGAAGCTTTCTTT. It is translated as CATSRDTDRMNTEAFF. The chain is built from TRBV15 and TRBJ1-1; D is uncertain. V was pared by 0 bases and J by 0 bases, with 11 bases between. CDR1 and CDR2 (germline): LNHNV, YYDKDF (reference sequence). The CDR3 consists of 16 residues. Using reference TRBV15 and TRBJ1-1 for the parts outside the CDR3, the full variable domain is DAMVIQNPRYQVTQFGKPVTLSCSQTLNHNVMYWYQQKSSQAPKLLFHYYDKDFNNEADTPDNFQSRRPNTSFCFLDIRSPGLGDTAMYLCATSRDTDRMNTEAFFGQGTRLTVV.

About this clone itself: At one end, the junction sequence differs from germline, possibly due to a read error. The rearrangement uses TRBV19 and TRBJ1-5; D remains ambiguous. CDR3 length: 15 residues. Germline V gene lookup returns CDR1 LNHDA and CDR2 SQIVND (reference sequence). CDR3 sequence: CASGMQQHSNQPQHF. The DNA for the CDR3 is TGTGCCAGTGGTATGCAGCAGCATAGCAATCAGCCCCAGCATTTT.

The genes are TRBV5-6 and TRBJ1-2; possibly TRBD1 for D (5 bases). Per the germline V gene, CDR1 is SGHDT and CDR2 is YYEEEE. The ends were cut back, 4 bases at V and 6 bases at J, with 19 bases in the middle. This CDR3 contains 15 residues. The CDR3 coding sequence is TGTGCCAGCAGCACCGATCGGGGACTGGGCGATGGCTACACCTTC. Its translation is CASSTDRGLGDGYTF.

The V gene is TRBV21-1, the J gene TRBJ1-1; the listed D gene, TRBD1, was not tested against the DNA. TRBV21-1 is designated a pseudogene. The CDR3 contains 15 residues. CDR3 DNA sequence: TGTGCCAGCAACAGGGGTACGATGGAGAACACTGAAGCTTTCTTT. Its protein is CASNRGTMENTEAFF.

The DNA of the CDR3 is TGTGCCAGCAGCGTAGGTAACTTTGGCACAGATACGCAGTATTTT. Protein: CASSVGNFGTDTQYF. The rearrangement links TRBV9 to TRBJ2-3; D is unclear. The CDR3 length is 15 residues. V lost 0 bases and J 1 base, leaving 9 bases between the germline ends. Germline CDR1 is SGDLS and CDR2 is YYNGEE.

CDR3 sequence reads: CAWSVHRAGGDEQYF. CDR3 DNA sequence: TGTGCCTGGAGTGTACACCGAGCGGGAGGGGATGAGCAGTACTTC. V gene TRBV30 combines with J gene TRBJ2-7, with 10 bases fitting TRBD2. Per the germline V gene, CDR1 is GTSNPN and CDR2 is SVGIG (reference sequence). Trimming at V came to 0 bases and at J to 7 bases, leaving 9 bases not matched to a gene. The CDR3 loop spans 15 amino acids. The complete variable domain, with remaining parts taken from reference TRBV30 and TRBJ2-7, reads SQTIHQWPATLVQPVGSPLSLECTVEGTSNPNLYWYRQAAGRGLQLLFYSVGIGQISSEVPQNLSASRPQDRQFILSSKKLLLSDSGFYLCAWSVHRAGGDEQYFGPGTRLTVT.

This clone came up once. This sequence joins TRBV19 and TRBJ1-2; the D gene is possibly TRBD1 (5 bases). V was trimmed by 7 bases and J by 3 bases, leaving 12 bases between them. Germline CDR1 and CDR2: LNHDA and SQIVND (reference sequence). The CDR3 consists of 13 residues. The CDR3 loop reads CASNRDRDYGYTF. The DNA for the CDR3 is TGTGCCAGTAATCGGGACCGCGACTATGGCTACACCTTC. The whole variable domain, filled in from reference TRBV19 and TRBJ1-2, reads DGGITQSPKYLFRKEGQNVTLSCEQNLNHDAMYWYRQDPGQGLRLIYYSQIVNDFQKGDIAEGYSVSREKKESFPLTVTSAQKNPTAFYLCASNRDRDYGYTFGSGTRLTVV.

The chain employs TRBV5-1 and TRBJ1-2, with D perhaps TRBD1 (6 bases). Trimming left V 2 bases short and J 4 bases short, with 15 bases between. Germline CDR1 SGHRS, CDR2 YFSETQ. This CDR3 spans 15 amino acids. The CDR3 DNA is TGCGCCAGCAGCTTAAGACAGGCCTCGGGCTATGGCTACACCTTC. Translating gives CASSLRQASGYGYTF.

The chain carries TRBV11-3 and TRBJ2-3; TRBD1 aligns across 10 bases. With 5 bases clipped from V and 0 bases from J, the junction kept 5 bases outside the gene matches. This CDR3 spans 16 amino acids. From germline, CDR1 is SGHNT and CDR2 YENEEA. In nucleotides, the CDR3 is TGTGCCAGCAGCCCCCGGACAGGGGGTAGCACAGATACGCAGTATTTT. This translates into CASSPRTGGSTDTQYF.

V usage is TRBV28 and J usage is TRBJ1-2; TRBD1 is a possible D gene (6 bases). V was cut by 5 bases and J by 3 bases, with 10 bases left in between. Germline-derived CDR1 and CDR2 are MDHEN and SYDVKM. The CDR3 has 13 residues. The CDR3 protein is CASSGGGHYGYTF. The CDR3 DNA sequence: TGTGCCAGCAGTGGGGGGGGCCACTATGGCTACACCTTC.

The rearrangement links TRBV5-4 to TRBJ2-5; TRBD2 aligns across 10 bases. This CDR3 spans 17 amino acids. V lost 0 bases to trimming and J lost 2 bases; unmatched junction nucleotides: 7. Germline loops: CDR1 SGHNT, CDR2 YYREEE (reference sequence). CDR3 DNA sequence: TGTGCCAGCAGCTTGGCCGGGTCTAGCGGGAGACAAGAGACCCAGTACTTC. Translating gives CASSLAGSSGRQETQYF. Supplemented by reference TRBV5-4 and TRBJ2-5, the full variable domain reads ETGVTQSPTHLIKTRGQQVTLRCSSQSGHNTVSWYQQALGQGPQFIFQYYREEENGRGNFPPRFSGLQFPNYSSELNVNALELDDSALYLCASSLAGSSGRQETQYFGPGTRLLVL.

The J gene is TRBJ2-1, the V gene TRBV7-9; 8 bases agree with TRBD2. The CDR3 runs to 14 residues. The V and J ends lost 11 bases and 0 bases, in that order; junction bases with no gene match: 6. CDR1 and CDR2 from the germline V gene are SEHNR and FQNEAQ (reference sequence). CDR3 sequence reads: CASVAGGSYNEQFF. CDR3 DNA sequence: TGTGCCTCCGTCGCGGGAGGCTCCTACAATGAGCAGTTCTTC.

The J gene is TRBJ2-7, the V gene TRBV24-1; TRBD2 might be the D (5 bases). The germline CDR1 and CDR2 sequences are KGHDR and SFDVKD. The CDR3 runs to 13 residues. Trimming removed 5 bases at V and 6 bases at J, with 13 bases between. The CDR3 DNA reads TGTGCCACCAGTGTTGGGGTTCGGGGCGAGCAGTACTTC. This sequence encodes CATSVGVRGEQYF.